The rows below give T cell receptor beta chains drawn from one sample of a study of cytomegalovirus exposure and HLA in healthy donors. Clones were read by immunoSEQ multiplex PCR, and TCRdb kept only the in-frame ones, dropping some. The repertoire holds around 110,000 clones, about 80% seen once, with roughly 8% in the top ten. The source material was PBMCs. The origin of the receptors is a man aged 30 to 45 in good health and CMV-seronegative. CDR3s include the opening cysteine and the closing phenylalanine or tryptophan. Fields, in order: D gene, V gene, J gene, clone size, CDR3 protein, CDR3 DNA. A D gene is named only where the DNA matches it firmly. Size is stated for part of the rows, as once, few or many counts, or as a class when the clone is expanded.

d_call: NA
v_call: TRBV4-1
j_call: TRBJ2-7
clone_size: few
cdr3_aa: CASSQGAASYEQYF
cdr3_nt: TGCGCCAGCAGCCAAGGGGCAGCTTCCTACGAGCAGTACTTC

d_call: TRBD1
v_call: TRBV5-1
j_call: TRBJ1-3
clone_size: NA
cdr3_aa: CASSHGQGVNTIYF
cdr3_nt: TGCGCCAGCAGCCACGGACAGGGTGTAAACACCATATATTTT

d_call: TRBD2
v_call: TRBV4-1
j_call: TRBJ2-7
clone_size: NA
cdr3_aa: CASSQYPSGRGQQYF
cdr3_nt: TGCGCCAGCAGCCAATACCCTAGCGGGAGGGGACAGCAGTACTTC

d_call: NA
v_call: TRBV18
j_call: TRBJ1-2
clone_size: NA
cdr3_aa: CASSPQGGLGYGYTF
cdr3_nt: TGTGCCAGCTCACCACAGGGAGGACTGGGGTATGGCTACACCTTC

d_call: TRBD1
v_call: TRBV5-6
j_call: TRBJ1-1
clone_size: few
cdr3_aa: CASRPGQGAIFTEAFF
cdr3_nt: TGTGCCAGCAGACCCGGACAGGGGGCTATTTTCACTGAAGCTTTCTTT

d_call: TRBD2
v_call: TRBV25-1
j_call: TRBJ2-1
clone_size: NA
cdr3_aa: CATDGTSGSYEQFF
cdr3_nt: TGTGCCACCGACGGGACTAGCGGATCCTATGAGCAGTTCTTC

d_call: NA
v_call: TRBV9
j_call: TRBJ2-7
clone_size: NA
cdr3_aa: CASSVGVEEGYEQYF
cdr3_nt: TGTGCCAGCAGCGTAGGGGTTGAGGAAGGCTACGAGCAGTACTTC

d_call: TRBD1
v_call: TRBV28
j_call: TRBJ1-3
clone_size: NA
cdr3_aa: CASSRDSLRGNTIYF
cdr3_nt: TGTGCCAGCAGTAGGGACAGTTTGCGTGGAAACACCATATATTTT

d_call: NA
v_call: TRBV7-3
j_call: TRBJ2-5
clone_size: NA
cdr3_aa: CASKPPYQETQYF
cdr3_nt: TGTGCCAGCAAGCCGCCGTACCAAGAGACCCAGTACTTC

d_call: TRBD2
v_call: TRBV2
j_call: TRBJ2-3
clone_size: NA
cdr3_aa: CASSDGGADTQYF
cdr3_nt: TGTGCCAGCAGTGATGGGGGGGCAGATACGCAGTATTTT

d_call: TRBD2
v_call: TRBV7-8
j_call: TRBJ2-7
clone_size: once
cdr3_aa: CASSTGLANGEQYF
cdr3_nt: TGTGCCAGCAGCACGGGACTAGCGAATGGCGAGCAGTACTTC

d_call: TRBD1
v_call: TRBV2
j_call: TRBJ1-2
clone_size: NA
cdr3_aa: CASRDRGRHGYTF
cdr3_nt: TGTGCCAGCAGAGACAGGGGGCGGCATGGCTACACCTTC

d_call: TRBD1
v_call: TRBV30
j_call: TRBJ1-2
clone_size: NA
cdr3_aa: CAWSAAGGLNYGYTF
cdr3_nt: TGTGCCTGGAGTGCGGCAGGGGGCTTGAACTATGGCTACACCTTC

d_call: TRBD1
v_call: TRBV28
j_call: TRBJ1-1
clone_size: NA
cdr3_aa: CASRDTGGAFF
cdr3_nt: TGTGCCAGCAGAGATACAGGGGGAGCTTTCTTT

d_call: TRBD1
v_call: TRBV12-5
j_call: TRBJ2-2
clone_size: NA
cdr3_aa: CASGTGDTGELFF
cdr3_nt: TGTGCTAGTGGGACAGGGGACACCGGGGAGCTGTTTTTT

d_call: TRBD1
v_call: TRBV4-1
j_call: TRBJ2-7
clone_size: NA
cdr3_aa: CASSQAGTGSYEQYF
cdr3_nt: TGCGCCAGCAGCCAGGCCGGGACAGGCTCCTACGAGCAGTACTTC

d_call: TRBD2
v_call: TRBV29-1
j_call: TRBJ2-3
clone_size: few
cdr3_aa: CSAMNGGSTDTQYF
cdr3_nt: TGCAGCGCAATGAACGGGGGGAGCACAGATACGCAGTATTTT

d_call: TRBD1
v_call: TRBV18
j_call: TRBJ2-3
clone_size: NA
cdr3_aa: CASSPRSGGSNTQYF
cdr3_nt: TGTGCCAGCTCACCAAGGTCAGGGGGCTCGAATACGCAGTATTTT

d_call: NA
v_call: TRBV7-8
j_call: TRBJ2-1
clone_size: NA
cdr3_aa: CASSFRDIPGNEQFF
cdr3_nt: TGTGCCAGCAGCTTCCGGGACATTCCGGGGAATGAGCAGTTCTTC

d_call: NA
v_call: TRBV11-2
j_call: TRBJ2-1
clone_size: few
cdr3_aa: CASSLDWTSYNEQFF
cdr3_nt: TGTGCCAGCAGCTTAGATTGGACATCCTACAATGAGCAGTTCTTC

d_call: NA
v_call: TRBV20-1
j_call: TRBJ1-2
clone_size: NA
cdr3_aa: CSARAGDGYTF
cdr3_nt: TGCAGTGCTAGAGCAGGGGATGGCTACACCTTC

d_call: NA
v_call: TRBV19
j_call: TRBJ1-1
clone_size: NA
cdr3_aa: CASSITVRDEAFF
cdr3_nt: TGTGCCAGTAGTATAACGGTCAGGGATGAAGCTTTCTTT